Only a few counts were recorded for the clone carrying this T cell receptor (beta chain). The CDR3 covers 14 residues. Trimming removed 5 bases at V and 2 bases at J, with 13 bases between. CDR1 SGHRS and CDR2 YFSETQ come from the germline V gene. This record comes from a study of blood T cell repertoires in COVID-19. TCRdb's copy holds only in-frame clones and misses some; the assay was immunoSEQ multiplex PCR. Of under 150,000 clones listed, over 85% are singletons. This receptor was obtained from a middle-aged man with active COVID-19. Sequenced sample: peripheral blood. The chain carries TRBV5-1 and TRBJ1-1; a possible D gene is TRBD1 (6 bases). The CDR3 DNA is TGCGCCAGCAGTTCCGGGACACTTAACACTGAAGCTTTCTTT. Translation: CASSSGTLNTEAFF. Complete variable domain (other parts from reference TRBV5-1 and TRBJ1-1): KAGVTQTPRYLIKTRGQQVTLSCSPISGHRSVSWYQQTPGQGLQFLFEYFSETQRNKGNFPGRFSGRQFSNSRSEMNVSTLELGDSALYLCASSSGTLNTEAFFGQGTRLTVV.